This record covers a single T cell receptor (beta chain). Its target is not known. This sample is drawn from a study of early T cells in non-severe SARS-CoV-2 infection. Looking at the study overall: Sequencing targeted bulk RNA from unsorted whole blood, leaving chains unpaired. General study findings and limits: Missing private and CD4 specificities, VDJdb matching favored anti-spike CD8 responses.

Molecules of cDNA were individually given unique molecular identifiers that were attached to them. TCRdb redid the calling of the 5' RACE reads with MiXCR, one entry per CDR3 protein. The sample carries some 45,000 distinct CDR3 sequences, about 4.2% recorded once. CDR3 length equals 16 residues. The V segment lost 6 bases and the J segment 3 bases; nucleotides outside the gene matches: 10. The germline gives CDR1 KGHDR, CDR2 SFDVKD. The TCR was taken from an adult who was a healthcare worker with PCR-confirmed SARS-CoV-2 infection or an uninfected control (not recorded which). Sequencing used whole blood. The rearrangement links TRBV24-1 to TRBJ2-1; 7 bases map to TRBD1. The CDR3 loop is CATSSGTESYYNEQFF. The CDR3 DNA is TGTGCCACCAGTTCCGGGACAGAATCATACTACAATGAGCAGTTCTTC.